The clone carrying this TCR beta chain was found a few times. The target antigen is unknown. The sample carries other DNA sequences with the same CDR3. The study ran the assay at deep level. Using immunoSEQ multiplex PCR, the repertoire was profiled, and TCRdb retains in-frame clones only, with some absent. The sample has around 2,000,000 clones; 85% to 95% are singletons. Only Caucasian adults living in Nashville, Tennessee served as donors. These data originate in a study of shared clonotypes between healthy human individuals. Turning to the study itself: CD8 memory received one plate per donor, CD8 naive two, CD4 memory three and CD4 naive three. The study's findings and limits: Researchers sampled blood only, noting tissue repertoires likely differ.

Sequencing was carried out using naive CD4+ T cells sorted from blood. Described subset: CD45RA+ positively selected. The sequence derives from a man between 18 and 29 years old in good health.

DNA of the CDR3: TGTGCCAGCAGTTCCGGGACAGGGGTCTACGAGCAGTACTTC. It codes for CASSSGTGVYEQYF. The rearrangement uses TRBV28 and TRBJ2-7; the match to TRBD1 covers 10 bases. V trimming: 4 bases; J trimming: 3 bases; junction bases outside the gene matches: 3. CDR3 size: 14 residues. Per the germline V gene, CDR1 is MDHEN and CDR2 is SYDVKM.